The rows below give T cell receptor beta chains drawn from one sample of a study of persistence of HIV-infected CD4 T cells. The antigens for these receptors are not known. Sequencing was performed with immunoSEQ multiplex PCR; in TCRdb, only in-frame clones are kept and a portion is missing. Among 40,000 to 45,000 clones listed, roughly 90% were seen once. The sample consisted of CD4+ T cells sorted from PBMCs after approximately 19-hour stimulation, taken from a patient who received antiretroviral therapy. Receptor source: an adult man with HIV who was CMV-seropositive. The CDR3 runs from the conserved cysteine through the conserved F or W. The D gene is left open where the match is weak. Rows give clone size only sometimes, using once, few, many, or a class for an expanded clone.

D: TRBD1; J: TRBJ1-2; V: TRBV6-5; size: NA; DNA: TGTGCCAGCAGACCCCCGGGACAGGGTAACTATGGCTACACCTTC; CDR3: CASRPPGQGNYGYTF
D: NA; J: TRBJ2-3; V: TRBV6-5; size: NA; DNA: TGTGCCAGCAGTTACTCGAAGCGGTCCGGGGCAGATACGCAGTATTTT; CDR3: CASSYSKRSGADTQYF
D: NA; J: TRBJ2-3; V: TRBV5-1; size: once; DNA: TGCGCCAGCAGCTCGACTAGGTCTAGCACAGATACGCAGTATTTT; CDR3: CASSSTRSSTDTQYF
D: NA; J: TRBJ1-1; V: TRBV5-1; size: NA; DNA: TGCGCCAGCAGCTTGGAAACGTTCAACACTGAAGCTTTCTTT; CDR3: CASSLETFNTEAFF
D: NA; J: TRBJ1-1; V: TRBV10-1; size: NA; DNA: TGCGCCAGCAGTGAGGTGGGAGTGAACACTGAAGCTTTCTTT; CDR3: CASSEVGVNTEAFF
D: NA; J: TRBJ2-1; V: TRBV28; size: NA; DNA: TGTGCCAGCAATAAGTACGGGATTTACAATGAGCAGTTCTTC; CDR3: CASNKYGIYNEQFF
D: TRBD1; J: TRBJ1-1; V: TRBV5-1; size: NA; DNA: TGCGCCAGCAGCCTACAGGGGTTGATGAACACTGAAGCTTTCTTT; CDR3: CASSLQGLMNTEAFF
D: NA; J: TRBJ1-2; V: TRBV7-2; size: few; DNA: TGTGCCAGCAGCTTAGATCGGGGGAGGAGAGATGGCTACACCTTC; CDR3: CASSLDRGRRDGYTF
D: TRBD1; J: TRBJ2-2; V: TRBV18; size: NA; DNA: TGTGCCAGCTCACCTTCACAGGGGATCGCGACCGGGGAGCTGTTTTTT; CDR3: CASSPSQGIATGELFF
D: TRBD1; J: TRBJ2-1; V: TRBV29-1; size: NA; DNA: TGCAGCGTTGATACAGGGGCCCTCTACAATGAGCAGTTCTTC; CDR3: CSVDTGALYNEQFF